Included here is one TCR beta chain sequence, with context. The assay was immunoSEQ multiplex PCR, and TCRdb's table has in-frame clones only and misses some. The table shows about 380,000 clones, with roughly 94% occurring only once. This sample was included in a study of shared T cell receptors in the human thymus. This clonotype was sampled from a human donor. The material sequenced was thymocytes.

The CDR3 sequence: CASSLWGFAEAFF. The CDR3 region has the DNA TGTGCCAGCAGCTTATGGGGGTTCGCTGAAGCTTTCTTT. This rearrangement joins TRBV7-8 to TRBJ1-1; weak D call: TRBD1 (5 bases). The germline V and J ends were trimmed by 2 bases and 6 bases, with 10 bases remaining between them. Germline V gene data show CDR1 as SGHVS and CDR2 as FQNEAQ. The CDR3 extends over 13 amino acids.